The source of this TCR beta chain is a study of blood T cell repertoires in COVID-19. Turning to the study itself: Sample material is recorded as cDNA or gDNA derived from T cells, B-cell-depleted T cells, or PBMCs.

Method: immunoSEQ multiplex PCR; TCRdb's copy keeps in-frame clones and lacks some. This sample carries about 160,000 clones, about 93% of them seen once, and the ten largest clones take under 5%. Trimming took off 2 bases at V and 3 bases at J, with 8 bases between the two ends. The CDR3 runs 13 residues. Germline-derived CDR1 and CDR2 are MNHEY and SMNVEV (reference sequence). The chain joins TRBV27 to TRBJ2-7; D is undetermined. The source of this sequence is a woman in her forties or fifties with acute or convalescent COVID-19. The specimen was peripheral blood. The DNA of the CDR3 is TGTGCCAGCAGTTTAGGGCCGTACTACGAGCAGTACTTC. As protein: CASSLGPYYEQYF.